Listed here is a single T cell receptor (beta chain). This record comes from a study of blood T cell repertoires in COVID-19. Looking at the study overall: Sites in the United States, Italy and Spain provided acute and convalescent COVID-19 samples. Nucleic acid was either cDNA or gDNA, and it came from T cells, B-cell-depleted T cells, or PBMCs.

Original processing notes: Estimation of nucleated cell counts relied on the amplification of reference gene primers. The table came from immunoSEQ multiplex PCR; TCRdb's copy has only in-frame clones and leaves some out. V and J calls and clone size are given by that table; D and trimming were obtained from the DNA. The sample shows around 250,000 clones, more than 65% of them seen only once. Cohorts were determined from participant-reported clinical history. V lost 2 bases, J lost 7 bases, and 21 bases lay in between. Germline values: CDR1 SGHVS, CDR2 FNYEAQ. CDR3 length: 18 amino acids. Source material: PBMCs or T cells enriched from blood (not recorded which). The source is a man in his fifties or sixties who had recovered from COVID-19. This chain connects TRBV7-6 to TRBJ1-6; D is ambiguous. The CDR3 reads CASSLREGRASWNSPLHF. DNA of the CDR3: TGTGCCAGCAGCTTAAGGGAGGGAAGGGCCTCGTGGAATTCACCCCTCCACTTT.